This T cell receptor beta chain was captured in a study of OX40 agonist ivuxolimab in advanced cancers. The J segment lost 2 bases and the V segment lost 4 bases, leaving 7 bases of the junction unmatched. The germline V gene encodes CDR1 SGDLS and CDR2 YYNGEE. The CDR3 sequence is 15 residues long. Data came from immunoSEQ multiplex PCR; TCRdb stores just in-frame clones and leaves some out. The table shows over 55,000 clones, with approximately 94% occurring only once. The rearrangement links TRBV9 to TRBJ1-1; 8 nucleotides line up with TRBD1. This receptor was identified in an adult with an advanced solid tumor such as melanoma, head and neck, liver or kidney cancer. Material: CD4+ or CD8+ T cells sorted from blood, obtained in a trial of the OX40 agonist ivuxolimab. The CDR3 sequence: CASSLGQGGNTEAFF. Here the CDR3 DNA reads TGTGCCAGCAGCCTAGGACAGGGAGGTAACACTGAAGCTTTCTTT.